Here is one T cell receptor (beta chain) with its context. Antigen: not known. This CDR3 spans 16 amino acids. Germline V lookup: CDR1 SGHRS, CDR2 YFSETQ. The library was made from cDNA and included unique molecular identifiers. TCRdb re-called the PCR reads with MiXCR, one entry per CDR3 protein. Of 400,000 to 500,000 distinct CDR3 sequences in the sample, about 40% were seen once. The data are from a study of post-analysis software for immune sequencing data. Study results and caveats: The five TRBV segments detected at higher frequency in patients than in controls included TRBV5-6, TRBV5-1 and TRBV20-1.

The sample comprised blood. The chain has TRBV5-1 and TRBJ2-5; 12 nucleotides match TRBD1. The DNA end is a closer match to TRBJ2-7, so the J assignment may be wrong. This receptor was identified in a girl aged 2-10 years with multiple sclerosis. For the CDR3, the DNA is TGCGCCAGCAGCCAATCCGGGACAGGGGGCCCCTACGAGCAGTACTTC. Translating it yields CASSQSGTGGPYEQYF.